Listed below are T cell receptor beta chains from one sample, sequenced in a study of T-cell memory formation after mild COVID-19. TCRdb called the 5' RACE reads again in MiXCR, with one record for every CDR3 protein. Of approximately 440,000 distinct CDR3 sequences in the sample, 15% to 25% were seen once. The source material was PBMCs or a T cell subset sorted from them (not recorded which). Receptor source: an adult woman who had mild COVID-19 (a few samples of this study predate the infection). Cell type and time point are not known. Each CDR3 is given with its conserved first and last residue. Fields, in order: D gene, J gene, V gene, CDR3 length, clone size, CDR3 DNA, CDR3 protein. D genes are given only for firm matches. The size field is filled for only some rows; it gives once, few, many or a size class.

d_gene: NA
j_gene: TRBJ2-5
v_gene: TRBV6-6
len: 14
abundance: few
CDR3nt: TGTGCCAGCAGTCGACGGGACTTAAAAGAGACCCAGTACTTC
CDR3aa: CASSRRDLKETQYF

d_gene: TRBD1
j_gene: TRBJ2-7
v_gene: TRBV5-1
len: 14
abundance: NA
CDR3nt: TGCGCCAGCAGCTTGTATCAGGGGGACTACGAGCAGTACTTC
CDR3aa: CASSLYQGDYEQYF

d_gene: NA
j_gene: TRBJ1-5
v_gene: TRBV28
len: 16
abundance: few
CDR3nt: TGTGCCAGCAGTTCAGGGTGGGCTTTCGGGAATCAGCCCCAGCATTTT
CDR3aa: CASSSGWAFGNQPQHF

d_gene: NA
j_gene: TRBJ2-3
v_gene: TRBV4-2
len: 15
abundance: NA
CDR3nt: TGTGCCAGCAGCCAAGGGGGGTCTAGCACAGATACGCAGTATTTT
CDR3aa: CASSQGGSSTDTQYF

d_gene: TRBD1
j_gene: TRBJ2-7
v_gene: TRBV7-6
len: 15
abundance: NA
CDR3nt: TGTGCCAGCAGCTTAGCTGGACAGGGGGACTACGAGCAGTACTTC
CDR3aa: CASSLAGQGDYEQYF

d_gene: NA
j_gene: TRBJ1-5
v_gene: TRBV20-1
len: 13
abundance: NA
CDR3nt: TGCAGTGCTCAGGACGGATCCAATCAGCCCCAGCATTTT
CDR3aa: CSAQDGSNQPQHF

d_gene: TRBD1
j_gene: TRBJ2-3
v_gene: TRBV24-1
len: 16
abundance: NA
CDR3nt: TGTGCCACCAGTGATCGCAGACAGGGCAGCACAGATACGCAGTATTTT
CDR3aa: CATSDRRQGSTDTQYF

d_gene: TRBD1
j_gene: TRBJ2-7
v_gene: TRBV5-1
len: 16
abundance: NA
CDR3nt: TGCGCCAGCAGCTCTGGAGCCAAACAGGGGGCGAGCGAGCAGTACTTC
CDR3aa: CASSSGAKQGASEQYF

d_gene: NA
j_gene: TRBJ2-1
v_gene: TRBV29-1
len: 13
abundance: few
CDR3nt: TGCAGCGTGGGACGGAACCGGAACAATGAGCAGTTCTTC
CDR3aa: CSVGRNRNNEQFF

d_gene: NA
j_gene: TRBJ2-7
v_gene: TRBV6-5
len: 15
abundance: NA
CDR3nt: TGTGCCAGCAGTTACTCGAGGTGGGCGGCCTACGAGCAGTACTTC
CDR3aa: CASSYSRWAAYEQYF